This is a list of T cell receptor beta chains from one sample in a study of graft-versus-host responses after intestinal transplantation. This table comes from immunoSEQ multiplex PCR, and its TCRdb copy is limited to in-frame clones, with some not included. The profile shows about 98,000 clones, around 83% of them singletons. Their cognate antigens are unknown. The source material was unstimulated CD8+ T cells sorted from spleen or lymph node cells, sampled before intestinal transplant. Source of these receptors: a human donor who received an intestinal transplant. CDR3s include the opening cysteine and the closing phenylalanine or tryptophan. The order of the fields is J gene, clone size, D gene, V gene, CDR3 protein, CDR3 DNA. The D gene is left open where the match is weak. Rows give clone size only sometimes, using once, few, many, or a class for an expanded clone.

TRBJ2-7 | few | . | TRBV27 | CASSLIGLPTYEQYF | TGTGCCAGCAGTTTAATCGGCCTACCTACCTACGAGCAGTACTTC
TRBJ2-1 | once | TRBD1 | TRBV7-6 | CASSQLQGNTYNEQFF | TGTGCCAGCAGCCAGCTACAGGGGAATACCTACAATGAGCAGTTCTTC
TRBJ2-7 | . | . | TRBV28 | CASSLLPSSYEQYF | TGTGCCAGCAGTTTGTTACCAAGCTCCTACGAGCAGTACTTC
TRBJ2-7 | . | . | TRBV13 | CASSLGLAGSEQYF | TGTGCCAGCAGCTTAGGCCTCGCAGGGAGCGAGCAGTACTTC
TRBJ2-7 | few | TRBD2 | TRBV15 | CATSRVGGLAGYYEQYF | TGTGCCACCAGCAGAGTGGGGGGACTAGCGGGTTACTACGAGCAGTACTTC
TRBJ2-2 | few | TRBD2 | TRBV27 | CASSLLGGTGELFF | TGTGCCAGCAGTTTATTGGGGGGGACCGGGGAGCTGTTTTTT
TRBJ2-3 | . | . | TRBV19 | CATGPTGDTQYF | TGTGCCACCGGACCTACCGGGGATACGCAGTATTTT
TRBJ2-2 | . | . | TRBV12-5 | CASGLRSGGLNTGELFF | TGTGCTAGTGGTTTGCGTTCTGGGGGCCTGAACACCGGGGAGCTGTTTTTT
TRBJ1-4 | . | TRBD1 | TRBV7-3 | CASSGGQGDGIMETYYEKLFF | TGTGCCAGCAGCGGAGGACAGGGGGACGGTATAATGGAGACTTATTACGAAAAACTGTTTTTT
TRBJ1-5 | . | . | TRBV28 | CASSAQSSNQPQHF | TGTGCCAGCAGTGCACAATCCAGCAATCAGCCCCAGCATTTT